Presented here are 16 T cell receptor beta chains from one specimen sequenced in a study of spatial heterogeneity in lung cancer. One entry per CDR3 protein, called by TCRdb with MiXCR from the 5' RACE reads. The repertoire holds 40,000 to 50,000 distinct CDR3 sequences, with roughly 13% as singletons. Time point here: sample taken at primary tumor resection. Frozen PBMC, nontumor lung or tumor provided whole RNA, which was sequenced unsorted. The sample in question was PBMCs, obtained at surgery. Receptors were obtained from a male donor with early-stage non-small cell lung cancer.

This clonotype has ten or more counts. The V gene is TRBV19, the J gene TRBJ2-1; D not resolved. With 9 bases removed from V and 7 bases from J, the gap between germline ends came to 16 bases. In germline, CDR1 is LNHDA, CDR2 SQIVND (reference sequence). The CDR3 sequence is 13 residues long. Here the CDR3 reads CASHQSGRNEQFF. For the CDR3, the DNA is TGTGCCAGCCATCAGTCGGGCAGGAATGAGCAGTTCTTC.

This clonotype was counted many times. CDR3 in amino acids: CATTERRGDTQYF. CDR3 DNA sequence: TGTGCCACCACCGAAAGGAGGGGAGATACGCAGTATTTT. This chain connects TRBV27 to TRBJ2-3; D might be TRBD2 (6 bases). The CDR3 sequence is 13 residues long. CDR1 MNHEY and CDR2 SMNVEV come from the germline V gene (reference sequence). Trimming stripped 10 bases from V and 5 bases from J, with 16 bases between.

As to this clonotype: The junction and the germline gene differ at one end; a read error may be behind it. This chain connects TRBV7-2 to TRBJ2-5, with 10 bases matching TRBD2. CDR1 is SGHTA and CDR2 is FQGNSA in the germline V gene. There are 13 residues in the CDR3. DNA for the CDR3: TGTGCCAGCAGCTCTGGACTAGCGGACCCTACAAACTTC. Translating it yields CASSSGLADPTNF.

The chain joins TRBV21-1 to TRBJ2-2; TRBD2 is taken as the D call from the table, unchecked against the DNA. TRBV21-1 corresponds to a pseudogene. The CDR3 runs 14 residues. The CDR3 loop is CSFLGQSRNGELFF. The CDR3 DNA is TGTTCCTTTCTAGGGCAGAGCAGAAACGGGGAGCTGTTTTTT.

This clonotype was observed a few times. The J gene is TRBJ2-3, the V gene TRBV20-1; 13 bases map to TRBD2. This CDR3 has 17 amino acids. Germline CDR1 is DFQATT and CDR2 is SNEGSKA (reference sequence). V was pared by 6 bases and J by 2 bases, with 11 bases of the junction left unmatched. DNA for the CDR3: TGCAGTGCAAAAAGAGGACTAGCGGGGGTAACCACAGATACGCAGTATTTT. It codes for CSAKRGLAGVTTDTQYF.

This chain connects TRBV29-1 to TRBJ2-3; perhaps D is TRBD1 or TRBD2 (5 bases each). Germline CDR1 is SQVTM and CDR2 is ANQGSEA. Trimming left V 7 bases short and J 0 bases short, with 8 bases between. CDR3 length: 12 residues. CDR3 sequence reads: CSGGWSTDTQYF. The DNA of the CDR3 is TGCAGCGGGGGGTGGAGCACAGATACGCAGTATTTT.

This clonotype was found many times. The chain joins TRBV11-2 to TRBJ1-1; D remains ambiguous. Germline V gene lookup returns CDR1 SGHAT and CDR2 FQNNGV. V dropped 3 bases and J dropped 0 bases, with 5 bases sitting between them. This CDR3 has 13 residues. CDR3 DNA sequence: TGTGCCAGCAGCTTGGGCATGAACACTGAAGCTTTCTTT. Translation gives CASSLGMNTEAFF. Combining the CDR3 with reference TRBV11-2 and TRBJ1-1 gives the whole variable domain EAGVAQSPRYKIIEKRQSVAFWCNPISGHATLYWYQQILGQGPKLLIQFQNNGVVDDSQLPKDRFSAERLKGVDSTLKIQPAKLEDSAVYLCASSLGMNTEAFFGQGTRLTVV.

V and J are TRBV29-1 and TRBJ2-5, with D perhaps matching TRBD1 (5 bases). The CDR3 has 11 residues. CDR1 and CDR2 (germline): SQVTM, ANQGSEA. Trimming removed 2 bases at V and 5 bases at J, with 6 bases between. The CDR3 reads CSVEKGETQYF. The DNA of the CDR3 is TGCAGCGTTGAAAAGGGGGAGACCCAGTACTTC. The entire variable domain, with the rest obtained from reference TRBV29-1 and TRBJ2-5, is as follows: SAVISQKPSRDICQRGTSLTIQCQVDSQVTMMFWYRQQPGQSLTLIATANQGSEATYESGFVIDKFPISRPNLTFSTLTVSNMSPEDSSIYLCSVEKGETQYFGPGTRLLVL.

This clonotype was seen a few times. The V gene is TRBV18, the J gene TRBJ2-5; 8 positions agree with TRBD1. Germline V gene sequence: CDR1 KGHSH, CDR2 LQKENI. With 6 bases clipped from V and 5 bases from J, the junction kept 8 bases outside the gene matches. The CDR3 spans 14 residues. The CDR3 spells CASSRGQGGETQYF. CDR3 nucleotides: TGTGCCAGCTCCCGCGGACAGGGAGGTGAGACCCAGTACTTC.

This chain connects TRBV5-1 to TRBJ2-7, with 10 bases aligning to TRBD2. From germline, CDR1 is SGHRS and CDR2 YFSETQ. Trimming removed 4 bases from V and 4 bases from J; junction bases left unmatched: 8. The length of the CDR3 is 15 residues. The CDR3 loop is CASSEIAGGPYEQYF. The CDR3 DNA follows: TGCGCCAGCAGCGAAATAGCGGGGGGTCCTTACGAGCAGTACTTC.

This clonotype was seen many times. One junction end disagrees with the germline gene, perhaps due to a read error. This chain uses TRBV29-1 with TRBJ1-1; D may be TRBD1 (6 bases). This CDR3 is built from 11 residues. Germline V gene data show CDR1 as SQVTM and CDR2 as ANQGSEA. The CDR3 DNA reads TGCAGCGCTGAACAGGGAGAGAAAGCTTTCTTT. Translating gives CSAEQGEKAFF.

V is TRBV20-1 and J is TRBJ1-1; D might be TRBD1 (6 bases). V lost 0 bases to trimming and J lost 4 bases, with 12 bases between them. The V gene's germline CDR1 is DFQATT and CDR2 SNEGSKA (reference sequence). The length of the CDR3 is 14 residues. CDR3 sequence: CSARDSRGSTEAFF. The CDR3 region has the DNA TGCAGTGCTAGAGACAGCAGGGGAAGCACTGAAGCTTTCTTT.

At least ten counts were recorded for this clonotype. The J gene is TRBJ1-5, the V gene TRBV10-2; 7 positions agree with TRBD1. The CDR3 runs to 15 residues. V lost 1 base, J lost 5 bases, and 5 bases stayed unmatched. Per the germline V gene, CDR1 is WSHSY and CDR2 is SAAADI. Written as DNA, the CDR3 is TGCGCCAGCAGTGAGTTGGGCAGGGGGTATCAGCCCCAGCATTTT. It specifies CASSELGRGYQPQHF.

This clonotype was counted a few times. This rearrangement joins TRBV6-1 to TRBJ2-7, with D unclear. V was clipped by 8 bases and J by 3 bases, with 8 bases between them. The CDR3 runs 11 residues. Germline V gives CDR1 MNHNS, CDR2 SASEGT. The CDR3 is CASSVVYEQYF. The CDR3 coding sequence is TGTGCCAGCTCTGTGGTCTACGAGCAGTACTTC.

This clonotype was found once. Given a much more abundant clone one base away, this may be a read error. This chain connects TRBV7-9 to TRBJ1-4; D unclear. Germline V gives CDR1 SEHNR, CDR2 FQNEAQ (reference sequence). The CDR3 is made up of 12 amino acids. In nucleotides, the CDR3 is TGTACCAGCAAGGGAAATGGTGAAAAACTGTTTTTT. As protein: CTSKGNGEKLFF.

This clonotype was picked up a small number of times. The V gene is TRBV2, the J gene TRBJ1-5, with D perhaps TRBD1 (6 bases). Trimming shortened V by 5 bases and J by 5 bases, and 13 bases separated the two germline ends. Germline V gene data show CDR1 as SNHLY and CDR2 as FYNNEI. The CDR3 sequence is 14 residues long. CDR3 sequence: CASSTGMGDQPQHF. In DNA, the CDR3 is TGTGCCAGCAGTACAGGGATGGGGGATCAGCCCCAGCATTTT.